Below, one T cell receptor beta chain is given with its context. Seattle patients were enrolled while actively infected and followed longitudinally. This sample stems from a study of blood T cell repertoires in COVID-19. The overall study: The samples span acute and convalescent COVID-19 from the United States, Italy and Spain. Nucleic acid was either cDNA or gDNA, and it came from T cells, B-cell-depleted T cells, or PBMCs.

Repertoires were generated with immunoSEQ multiplex PCR, while TCRdb's copy carries only in-frame clones and drops some. The sample contains 250,000 to 400,000 clones, around 89% of which appear only once. CDR3 length: 12 amino acids. CDR1 SGHNT and CDR2 YENEEA come from the germline V gene. The V gene lost 2 bases and the J gene lost 3 bases, with 2 bases spanning the gap. Sample: peripheral blood. This receptor was taken from a woman aged 25 to 45 with COVID-19, enrolled during active disease. The chain joins TRBV11-3 to TRBJ1-3; no definite D call. The CDR3 is CASSLLGNTIYF. The CDR3 DNA sequence: TGTGCCAGCAGCTTACTTGGAAACACCATATATTTT.